This T cell receptor beta chain emerged from a study of T cells in Graves' hyperthyroidism and ophthalmopathy. Study details: Before treatment of any kind, peripheral blood was taken at initial diagnosis. Whole-study findings and limits: Ophthalmopathy was separated from stable hyperthyroidism by a 13 V-J model. Appearing also in blood were most of the thyroid clonotypes expanded above 0.001.

This clonotype has ten or more counts. Its matching antigen is unknown. Isolation of PBMCs was performed on around 9.3 ml fresh peripheral blood. RNA transcripts gave rise to amplified TCR beta CDR3 regions. First-round RT-PCR of the TCR CDR3 relied on the HTBI primer set. TCRdb used MiXCR to reprocess the multiplex PCR reads, holding one entry per CDR3 protein. Of under 350,000 distinct CDR3 sequences listed, roughly a fifth were seen once; the top ten hold around 45%. V shed 0 bases, J shed 5 bases, and the junction held 7 bases outside the gene matches. CDR3 size: 16 residues. Germline V lookup: CDR1 WNHNN, CDR2 SYGVQD (reference sequence).

Sequencing was performed on blood. The chain links TRBV10-1 to TRBJ2-3; 8 nucleotides match TRBD1. The clonotype comes from a woman aged 50 to 60 with Graves' hyperthyroidism. DNA for the CDR3: TGCGCCAGCAGTGAGTCTAGGACAGGGAAAGGAGATACGCAGTATTTT. It translates to CASSESRTGKGDTQYF.